This T cell receptor beta chain was sequenced in a study of human T cells and chemical hapten exposure. With V trimmed by 4 bases and J by 4 bases, 11 bases remained unmatched. CDR1 is SGHTA, CDR2 FQGNSA, per germline. This CDR3 region has 17 residues. This clonotype has a count of ten or more. Via MiXCR, TCRdb re-called the RACE reads, giving one row per CDR3 protein. The sample holds 300,000 to 450,000 distinct CDR3 sequences; around 5.5% are singletons and the top ten take approximately 2.8%. Time point in this sample: pre-sensitization, week 0. The treatment was: therapeutic diphenylcyclopropenone sensitization with weekly scalp DPC.

The sequence came from a woman between 45 and 65 years old with alopecia areata. Some clones in this sample may be carry-over from other donors' samples. The sample consisted of whole blood, taken in connection with sensitization to the hapten diphenylcyclopropenone (DPC). The rearrangement uses TRBV7-2 and TRBJ2-3, with 10 bases identical to TRBD2. This chain's CDR3 is CASSSTSSGRWADTQYF. CDR3 DNA: TGTGCCAGCAGCTCAACGAGTAGCGGGAGGTGGGCAGATACGCAGTATTTT.